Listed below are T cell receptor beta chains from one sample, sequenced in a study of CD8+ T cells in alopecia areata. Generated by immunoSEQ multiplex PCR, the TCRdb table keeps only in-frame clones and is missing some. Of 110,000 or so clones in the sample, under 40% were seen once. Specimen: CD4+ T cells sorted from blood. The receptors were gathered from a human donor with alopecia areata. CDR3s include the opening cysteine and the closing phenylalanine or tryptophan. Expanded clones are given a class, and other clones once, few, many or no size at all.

cdr3_aa: CASKEDRRSYEQYF; v_call: TRBV9; clone_size: once; j_call: TRBJ2-7; cdr3_length: 14
cdr3_aa: CASSLVTGGFEAFF; v_call: TRBV7-2; clone_size: few; j_call: TRBJ1-1; cdr3_length: 14
cdr3_aa: CASSPRGNFDEQYF; v_call: TRBV5-1; clone_size: -; j_call: TRBJ2-7; cdr3_length: 14
cdr3_aa: CASSDTSGGYNEQFF; v_call: TRBV10-2; clone_size: medium-sized; j_call: TRBJ2-1; cdr3_length: 15
cdr3_aa: CASRAGLGSDIQYF; v_call: TRBV5-1; clone_size: -; j_call: TRBJ2-4; cdr3_length: 14
cdr3_aa: CASSVSDRFHSPLHF; v_call: TRBV9; clone_size: few; j_call: TRBJ1-6; cdr3_length: 15
cdr3_aa: CASSPGLAGRYEQYF; v_call: TRBV5-6; clone_size: many; j_call: TRBJ2-7; cdr3_length: 15
cdr3_aa: CASSPLGLETQYF; v_call: TRBV18; clone_size: few; j_call: TRBJ2-5; cdr3_length: 13
cdr3_aa: CASSFELNTEAFF; v_call: TRBV5-1; clone_size: -; j_call: TRBJ1-1; cdr3_length: 13
cdr3_aa: CASSLGPTSTDTQYF; v_call: TRBV5-1; clone_size: -; j_call: TRBJ2-3; cdr3_length: 15
cdr3_aa: CATSRAGYGYTF; v_call: TRBV15; clone_size: -; j_call: TRBJ1-2; cdr3_length: 12
cdr3_aa: CASSIARLNSNQPQHF; v_call: TRBV19; clone_size: few; j_call: TRBJ1-5; cdr3_length: 16
cdr3_aa: CSARKGTGGSYEQYF; v_call: TRBV29-1; clone_size: -; j_call: TRBJ2-7; cdr3_length: 15
cdr3_aa: CSVEGTPFTEAFF; v_call: TRBV29-1; clone_size: -; j_call: TRBJ1-1; cdr3_length: 13
cdr3_aa: CSVGVNEQFF; v_call: TRBV29-1; clone_size: few; j_call: TRBJ2-1; cdr3_length: 10
cdr3_aa: CASSLKETQYF; v_call: TRBV7-9; clone_size: -; j_call: TRBJ2-5; cdr3_length: 11
cdr3_aa: CASSDRTGYGEQYF; v_call: TRBV7-2; clone_size: -; j_call: TRBJ2-7; cdr3_length: 14
cdr3_aa: CASRRPGSTDTQYF; v_call: TRBV7-2; clone_size: few; j_call: TRBJ2-3; cdr3_length: 14
cdr3_aa: CATSRDMGTGVNNEQFF; v_call: TRBV15; clone_size: few; j_call: TRBJ2-1; cdr3_length: 17
cdr3_aa: CATSRVAILVSSDTQYF; v_call: TRBV15; clone_size: -; j_call: TRBJ2-3; cdr3_length: 17
cdr3_aa: CSVGQGWATEAFF; v_call: TRBV29-1; clone_size: -; j_call: TRBJ1-1; cdr3_length: 13
cdr3_aa: CASSLRGSSPDTQYF; v_call: TRBV7-3; clone_size: -; j_call: TRBJ2-3; cdr3_length: 15
cdr3_aa: CAWTRGSNYGYTF; v_call: TRBV30; clone_size: -; j_call: TRBJ1-2; cdr3_length: 13
cdr3_aa: CASSLDSAGYTF; v_call: TRBV7-9; clone_size: few; j_call: TRBJ1-2; cdr3_length: 12
cdr3_aa: CSTGRPEAFF; v_call: TRBV20-1; clone_size: -; j_call: TRBJ1-1; cdr3_length: 10
cdr3_aa: CASSRKGASNQPQHF; v_call: TRBV27; clone_size: -; j_call: TRBJ1-5; cdr3_length: 15
cdr3_aa: CSVQGPTNYGYTF; v_call: TRBV29-1; clone_size: -; j_call: TRBJ1-2; cdr3_length: 13
cdr3_aa: CASSFGGGSTDTQYF; v_call: TRBV7-2; clone_size: -; j_call: TRBJ2-3; cdr3_length: 15
cdr3_aa: CASSARGGYTF; v_call: TRBV7-9; clone_size: few; j_call: TRBJ1-2; cdr3_length: 11
cdr3_aa: CASSPNQGLETQYF; v_call: TRBV5-6; clone_size: -; j_call: TRBJ2-5; cdr3_length: 14
cdr3_aa: CSGTLGAGELFF; v_call: TRBV29-1; clone_size: few; j_call: TRBJ2-2; cdr3_length: 12
cdr3_aa: CASSFGTQETQYF; v_call: TRBV5-4; clone_size: once; j_call: TRBJ2-5; cdr3_length: 13
cdr3_aa: CASKEYSTDTQYF; v_call: TRBV28; clone_size: few; j_call: TRBJ2-3; cdr3_length: 13
cdr3_aa: CASSRGLARPDTQYF; v_call: TRBV7-3; clone_size: -; j_call: TRBJ2-3; cdr3_length: 15
cdr3_aa: CSVSTGGAGANVLTF; v_call: TRBV29-1; clone_size: few; j_call: TRBJ2-6; cdr3_length: 15
cdr3_aa: CASKPGQGTSSTDTQYF; v_call: TRBV10-1; clone_size: -; j_call: TRBJ2-3; cdr3_length: 17
cdr3_aa: CARKAESTDTQYF; v_call: TRBV23-1; clone_size: few; j_call: TRBJ2-3; cdr3_length: 13
cdr3_aa: CASSVGTATRETQYF; v_call: TRBV27; clone_size: few; j_call: TRBJ2-5; cdr3_length: 15
cdr3_aa: CASSEGQGIHTGELFF; v_call: TRBV2; clone_size: -; j_call: TRBJ2-2; cdr3_length: 16
cdr3_aa: CSVAQTEVTEKLFF; v_call: TRBV29-1; clone_size: few; j_call: TRBJ1-4; cdr3_length: 14
cdr3_aa: CASSPRGSWTGGLTF; v_call: TRBV7-3; clone_size: once; j_call: TRBJ2-7; cdr3_length: 15
cdr3_aa: CASSADYTEAFF; v_call: TRBV5-1; clone_size: few; j_call: TRBJ1-1; cdr3_length: 12
cdr3_aa: CAWDTNRVGTGELFF; v_call: TRBV30; clone_size: -; j_call: TRBJ2-2; cdr3_length: 15
cdr3_aa: CASSSTSGRQETQYF; v_call: TRBV5-4; clone_size: -; j_call: TRBJ2-5; cdr3_length: 15
cdr3_aa: CASSPINTGELFF; v_call: TRBV5-1; clone_size: -; j_call: TRBJ2-2; cdr3_length: 13
cdr3_aa: CASSLAQGDQPQHF; v_call: TRBV7-8; clone_size: -; j_call: TRBJ1-5; cdr3_length: 14
cdr3_aa: CASSGVGGAYEQYF; v_call: TRBV5-6; clone_size: -; j_call: TRBJ2-7; cdr3_length: 14
cdr3_aa: CASSEASGSRGTQYF; v_call: TRBV2; clone_size: -; j_call: TRBJ2-3; cdr3_length: 15
cdr3_aa: CASSQGTSRETQYF; v_call: TRBV4-3; clone_size: few; j_call: TRBJ2-5; cdr3_length: 14
cdr3_aa: CASSPGQSTDTQYF; v_call: TRBV7-2; clone_size: -; j_call: TRBJ2-3; cdr3_length: 14
cdr3_aa: CSVELRQGRDTQYF; v_call: TRBV29-1; clone_size: -; j_call: TRBJ2-3; cdr3_length: 14